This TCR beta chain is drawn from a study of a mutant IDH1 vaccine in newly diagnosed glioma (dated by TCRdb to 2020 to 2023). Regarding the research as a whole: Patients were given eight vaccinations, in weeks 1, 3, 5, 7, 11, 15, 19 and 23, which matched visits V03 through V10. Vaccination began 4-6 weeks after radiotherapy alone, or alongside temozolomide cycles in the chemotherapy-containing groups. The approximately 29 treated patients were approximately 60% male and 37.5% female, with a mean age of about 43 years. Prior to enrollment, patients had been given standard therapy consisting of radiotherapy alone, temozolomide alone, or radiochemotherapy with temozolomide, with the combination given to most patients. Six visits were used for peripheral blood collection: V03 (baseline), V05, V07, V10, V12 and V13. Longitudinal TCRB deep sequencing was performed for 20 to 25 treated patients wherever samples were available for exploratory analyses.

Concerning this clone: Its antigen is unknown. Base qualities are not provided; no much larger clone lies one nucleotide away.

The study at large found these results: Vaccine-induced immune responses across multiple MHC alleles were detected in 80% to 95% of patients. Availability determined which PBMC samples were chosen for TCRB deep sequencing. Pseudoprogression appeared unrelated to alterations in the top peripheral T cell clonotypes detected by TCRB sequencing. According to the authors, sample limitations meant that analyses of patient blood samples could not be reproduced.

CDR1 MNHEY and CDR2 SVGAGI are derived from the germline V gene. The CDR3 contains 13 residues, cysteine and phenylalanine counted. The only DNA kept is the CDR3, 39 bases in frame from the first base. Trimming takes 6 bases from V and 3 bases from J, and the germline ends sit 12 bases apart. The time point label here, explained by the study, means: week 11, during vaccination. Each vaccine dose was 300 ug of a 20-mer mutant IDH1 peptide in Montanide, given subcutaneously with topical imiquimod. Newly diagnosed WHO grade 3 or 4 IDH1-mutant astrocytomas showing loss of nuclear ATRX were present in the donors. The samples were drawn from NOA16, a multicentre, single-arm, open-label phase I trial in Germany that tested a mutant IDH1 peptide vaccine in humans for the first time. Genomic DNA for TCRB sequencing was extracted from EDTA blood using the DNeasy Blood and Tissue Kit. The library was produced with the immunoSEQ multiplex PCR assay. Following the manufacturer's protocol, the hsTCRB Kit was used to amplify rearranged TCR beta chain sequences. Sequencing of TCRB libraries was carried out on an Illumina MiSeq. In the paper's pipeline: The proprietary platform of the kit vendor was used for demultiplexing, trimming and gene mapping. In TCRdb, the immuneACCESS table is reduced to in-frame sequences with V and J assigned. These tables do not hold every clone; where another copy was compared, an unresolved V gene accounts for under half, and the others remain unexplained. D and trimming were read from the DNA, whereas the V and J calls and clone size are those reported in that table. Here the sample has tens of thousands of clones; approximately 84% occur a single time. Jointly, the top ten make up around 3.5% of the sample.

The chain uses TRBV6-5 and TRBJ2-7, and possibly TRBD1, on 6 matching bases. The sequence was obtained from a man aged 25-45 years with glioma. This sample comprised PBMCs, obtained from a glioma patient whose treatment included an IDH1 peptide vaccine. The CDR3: CASRSDRHYEQYF. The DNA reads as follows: TGTGCCAGCAGATCGGACAGACACTACGAGCAGTACTTC.